The 4 T cell receptor beta chains reported below all come from one sample, sequenced in a study of blood T cell repertoires in COVID-19. The repertoire was sequenced with immunoSEQ multiplex PCR; TCRdb's copy has only in-frame clones and lacks some. The sample has 100,000 to 120,000 clones; 85% are singletons. Source material: peripheral blood. These receptors came from a human donor in a cohort sampled during active COVID-19.

The chain carries TRBV6-5 and TRBJ2-3, with D possibly being TRBD1 (5 bases). This CDR3 contains 13 residues. The V end lost 7 bases, the J end lost 2 bases, and 10 bases lay between the germline ends. Germline V CDR1 and CDR2: MNHEY, SVGAGI. The CDR3 DNA reads TGTGCCAGCATAGGGGTGATCACAGATACGCAGTATTTT. Translated: CASIGVITDTQYF.

This chain uses TRBV7-3 with TRBJ2-1, with D possibly being TRBD1 (5 bases). Trimming pared 6 bases from V and 3 bases from J, leaving 15 bases between. Germline CDR1 SGHTA, CDR2 FQGTGA. The CDR3 is made up of 15 amino acids. This chain's CDR3 is CASSLIQGNYNEQFF. As DNA, the CDR3 is TGTGCCAGCAGTCTCATCCAGGGAAACTACAATGAGCAGTTCTTC.

The chain recombines TRBV7-9 with TRBJ2-7; D remains unclear. With 4 bases removed from V and 4 bases from J, the gap between germline ends came to 8 bases. CDR1 SEHNR and CDR2 FQNEAQ come from the germline V gene (reference sequence). This CDR3 spans 12 amino acids. The CDR3 protein is CASSSAHYEQYF. CDR3 bases: TGTGCCAGCAGCTCAGCTCATTACGAGCAGTACTTC.

The gene calls are TRBV6-5 and TRBJ2-7, with 8 bases fitting TRBD1. CDR1 is MNHEY, CDR2 SVGAGI, per germline. The CDR3 consists of 13 residues. V shed 8 bases, J shed 2 bases, and the junction held 5 bases outside the gene matches. The CDR3 DNA reads TGTGCCAGCGCCTGGGACAGGACCTACGAGCAGTACTTC. Its translation: CASAWDRTYEQYF.